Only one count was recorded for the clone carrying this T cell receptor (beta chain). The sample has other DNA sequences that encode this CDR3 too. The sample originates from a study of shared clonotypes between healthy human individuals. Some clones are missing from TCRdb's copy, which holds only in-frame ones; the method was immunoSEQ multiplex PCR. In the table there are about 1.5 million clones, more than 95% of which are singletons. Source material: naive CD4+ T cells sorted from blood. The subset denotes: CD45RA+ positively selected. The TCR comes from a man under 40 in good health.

This chain's CDR3 is CASSLRGRNTEAFF. The CDR3 DNA sequence: TGTGCCAGCAGCTTGAGGGGGCGAAACACTGAAGCTTTCTTT. The V gene is TRBV5-4, the J gene TRBJ1-1, with 7 bases lining up with TRBD1. J was trimmed by 2 bases and V by 1 base; bases with no gene match: 2. This CDR3 has 14 amino acids. In germline, CDR1 is SGHNT, CDR2 YYREEE (reference sequence). The full variable domain, with the rest looked up from reference TRBV5-4 and TRBJ1-1, is ETGVTQSPTHLIKTRGQQVTLRCSSQSGHNTVSWYQQALGQGPQFIFQYYREEENGRGNFPPRFSGLQFPNYSSELNVNALELDDSALYLCASSLRGRNTEAFFGQGTRLTVV.